This T cell receptor beta chain was sequenced in a study of early T cells in non-severe SARS-CoV-2 infection. Study summary: From unsorted whole blood, bulk RNA was sequenced, and the chains remained unpaired. General study findings and limits: VDJdb matching favored anti-spike CD8 responses, missing private and CD4 specificities.

Comments on this clonotype: Its specificity is not known.

Individually, cDNA molecules had unique molecular identifiers attached to them. MiXCR was run by TCRdb on the 5' RACE reads, yielding one entry per CDR3 protein. The data hold nearly 60,000 distinct CDR3 sequences, with 10% to 15% observed a single time. Trimming shortened V by 1 base and J by 0 bases, and 10 bases separated the two germline ends. This CDR3 spans 17 amino acids. Germline V gene data show CDR1 as SGHAT and CDR2 as FQNNGV. The source of this sequence is an adult who was a healthcare worker with PCR-confirmed SARS-CoV-2 infection or an uninfected control (not recorded which). This sequence joins TRBV11-2 and TRBJ2-6, with D unclear. The specimen was whole blood. The CDR3 DNA follows: TGTGCCAGCAGCTTAGCGGTCCAGCGCTCTGGGGCCAACGTCCTGACTTTC. Amino acid sequence: CASSLAVQRSGANVLTF.